A selection of T cell receptor beta chains follows, all from one sample in a study of shared clonotypes between healthy human individuals. This table comes from immunoSEQ multiplex PCR, and its TCRdb copy is limited to in-frame clones, with some not included. Of roughly 1,000,000 clones detected, 75% to 80% appear once; the ten largest clones hold 0.52%. Sequencing used memory CD4+ T cells from PBMCs. The receptors were sampled from a man between 18 and 29 years old in good health. Some clones in this sample may be carry-over from other donors' samples. Both conserved end residues are part of each CDR3. D genes are given only for firm matches. The size entry is marked missing in some rows and otherwise reads once, few, many or a size class.

>TRBV29-1|TRBJ1-1|few|NA
TGCAGCGTTGAACCTGAAGCTTTCTTT
CSVEPEAFF
>TRBV2|TRBJ1-1|NA|NA
TGTGCCAGCATCGGGGGGGTCAGGAACACTGAAGCTTTCTTT
CASIGGVRNTEAFF
>TRBV30|TRBJ1-1|NA|NA
TGTGCCTGGAGTGCGAGAGGGATAAACACTGAAGCTTTCTTT
CAWSARGINTEAFF
>TRBV4-1|TRBJ2-5|many|TRBD2
TGCGCCAGCAGCCAAGATGCACTAGCGGGGGAGACCCAGTACTTC
CASSQDALAGETQYF
>TRBV6-9|TRBJ1-5|few|NA
TGTGCCAGCAGTTATTCAGGGGGTCATCAGCCCCAGCATTTT
CASSYSGGHQPQHF
>TRBV4-2|TRBJ2-1|NA|TRBD2
TGTGCCAGCAGCCAAGGTCTAGCGGGAGCCTCCTACAATGAGCAGTTCTTC
CASSQGLAGASYNEQFF
>TRBV5-4|TRBJ2-7|NA|NA
TGTGCCACACAAGCGGAACCCAAGACCCGCGAGCAGTACTTC
CATQAEPKTREQYF
>TRBV5-1|TRBJ1-1|NA|TRBD1
TGCGCCAGCAGCGACGGACAGGGTAACACTGAAGCTTTCTTT
CASSDGQGNTEAFF
>TRBV7-2|TRBJ2-4|few|NA
TGTGCCAGCAGCCCCCCAAATGTGGACATTCAGTACTTC
CASSPPNVDIQYF
>TRBV5-8|TRBJ2-3|NA|NA
TGTGCCAGCAGCTTGACCGGAGTTACAGATACGCAGTATTTT
CASSLTGVTDTQYF
>TRBV10-3|TRBJ1-1|many|NA
TGTGCCATCAGAGAAACCGGGACGCACACTGAAGCTTTCTTT
CAIRETGTHTEAFF
>TRBV18|TRBJ1-2|NA|NA
TGTGCCAGCTCACCACAGGGGAGAAACTATGGCTACACCTTC
CASSPQGRNYGYTF
>TRBV28|TRBJ1-5|NA|NA
TGTGCCAGCTCTGGGCGGCAGCCCCAGCATTTT
CASSGRQPQHF
>TRBV2|TRBJ1-1|few|NA
TGTGCCAGCAGTGACAACCGGAACACTGAAGCTTTCTTT
CASSDNRNTEAFF
>TRBV27|TRBJ1-1|NA|TRBD1
TGTGCCAGCCGCAGGACAGGGGCCACTGAAGCTTTCTTT
CASRRTGATEAFF
>TRBV6-4|TRBJ2-3|NA|NA
TGTGCCAGCAGTGCCTCCGAAGTGGATACGCAGTATTTT
CASSASEVDTQYF
>TRBV28|TRBJ1-1|few|NA
TGTGCCAGCAGTTCCCCCTCAGGAGGTGGGGTAGCTTTCTTT
CASSSPSGGGVAFF
>TRBV14|TRBJ1-5|few|NA
TGTGCCAGCAGCCAAGATATAGGTCAGCCCCAGCATTTT
CASSQDIGQPQHF
>TRBV18|TRBJ2-3|NA|NA
TGTGCCAGCTCCCGACTCGGGGATTCAGATACGCAGTATTTT
CASSRLGDSDTQYF
>TRBV5-1|TRBJ2-7|NA|NA
TGCGCCAGCAGCTTGTTCGCAGGACACCTGGGTGAGCAGTACTTC
CASSLFAGHLGEQYF
>TRBV19|TRBJ1-2|NA|TRBD1
TGTGCCAGTACACAGGGGGGCCCCTACTTC
CASTQGGPYF
>TRBV27|TRBJ1-4|once|NA
TGTGCCAGCAGTTTAAAAGCAACTAATGAAAAACTGTTTTTT
CASSLKATNEKLFF
>TRBV2|TRBJ1-1|NA|NA
TGTGCCAGCAGTGTATACGGGACGGCAAACACTGAAGCTTTCTTT
CASSVYGTANTEAFF
>TRBV27|TRBJ1-5|NA|TRBD1
TGTGCCAGCAGTTCCCGACAGGGAGGGATTTCCAATCAGCCCCAGCATTTT
CASSSRQGGISNQPQHF
>TRBV7-3|TRBJ2-2|NA|TRBD1
TGTGCCAGCAGCTTAAACTCGCCCGGGACAGGCGTAGCGGGGGAGCTGTTTTTT
CASSLNSPGTGVAGELFF
>TRBV4-3|TRBJ2-2|NA|TRBD2
TGCGCCAGCAGCCAGGTACTCGGACTAGCGGGAAATTATGGCGGGGAGCTGTTTTTT
CASSQVLGLAGNYGGELFF
>TRBV19|TRBJ1-5|NA|NA
TGTGCCAGTGCGTTCTGGGGTAGCAATCAGCCCCAGCATTTT
CASAFWGSNQPQHF
>TRBV30|TRBJ1-2|NA|NA
TGTGCCTGGAGTGTAGGGGGGGACTATGGCTACACCTTC
CAWSVGGDYGYTF
>TRBV9|TRBJ2-7|NA|NA
TGTGCCAGCAGCGTAGGGGGCCTCTCCTACGAGCAGTACTTC
CASSVGGLSYEQYF
>TRBV5-1|TRBJ1-2|NA|TRBD1
TGCGCCAGCAGCCCCGGTTGGACAGGGGGCGATGGCTACACCTTC
CASSPGWTGGDGYTF
>TRBV5-4|TRBJ2-7|NA|TRBD2
TGTGCCAGCAGCAGAGGTGGGTTGCTAGCGGGAGGCTCCTACGAGCAGTACTTC
CASSRGGLLAGGSYEQYF
>TRBV7-6|TRBJ2-1|NA|TRBD2
TGTGCCAGCAGCCACCCCCCTCCCCGGACTAGCGAATACAATGAGCAGTTCTTC
CASSHPPPRTSEYNEQFF
>TRBV6-5|TRBJ2-7|NA|TRBD1
TGTGCCAGCAGCACGGGACAGGGTGTATACGAGCAGTACTTC
CASSTGQGVYEQYF
>TRBV6-5|TRBJ2-7|NA|NA
TGTGCCAGCAGTTCGGAAGGGGGCTCCTACGAGCAGTACTTC
CASSSEGGSYEQYF
>TRBV9|TRBJ1-3|NA|NA
TGTGCCAGCAGCGCGACCATGGACATTACCTTCTCTGGAAACACCATATATTTT
CASSATMDITFSGNTIYF
>TRBV6-5|TRBJ2-2|NA|NA
TGTGCCAGCAGTTACTCATGGTTCGGGGAGCTGTTTTTT
CASSYSWFGELFF
>TRBV7-3|TRBJ2-3|NA|NA
TGTGCCAGCAGCCCCCAGCGGGCAGGCGATACGCAGTATTTT
CASSPQRAGDTQYF
>TRBV28|TRBJ2-5|NA|NA
TGTGCCAGCAGTGACCTGCGCGGGGGCTTCGGAGAGACCCAGTACTTC
CASSDLRGGFGETQYF
>TRBV7-3|TRBJ2-3|NA|NA
TGTGCCAGCAGCTCTACACCCACGGATACGCAGTATTTT
CASSSTPTDTQYF
>TRBV27|TRBJ2-1|NA|NA
TGTGCCAGCAGTTTATGGGAGAGCTCCTACAATGAGCAGTTCTTC
CASSLWESSYNEQFF
>TRBV5-6|TRBJ1-4|NA|NA
TGTGCCAGCAGCTTAATCTCAGGGTCTAATGAAAAACTGTTTTTT
CASSLISGSNEKLFF
>TRBV27|TRBJ1-1|NA|NA
TGTGCCAGCAGTTCTAACAGGTGGGGCAGCACTGAAGCTTTCTTT
CASSSNRWGSTEAFF